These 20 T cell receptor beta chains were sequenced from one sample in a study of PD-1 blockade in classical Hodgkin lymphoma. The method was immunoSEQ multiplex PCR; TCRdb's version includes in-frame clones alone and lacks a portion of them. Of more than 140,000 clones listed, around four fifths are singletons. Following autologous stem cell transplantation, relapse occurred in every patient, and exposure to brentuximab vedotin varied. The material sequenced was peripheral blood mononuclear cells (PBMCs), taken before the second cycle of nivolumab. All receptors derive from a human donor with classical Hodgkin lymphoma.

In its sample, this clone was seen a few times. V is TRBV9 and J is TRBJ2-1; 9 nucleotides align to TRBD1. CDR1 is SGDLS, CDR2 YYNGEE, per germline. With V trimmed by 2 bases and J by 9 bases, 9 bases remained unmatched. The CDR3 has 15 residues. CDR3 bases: TGTGCCAGCAGCGTCGTGTGGACAGGGGCGACTGAGCAGTTCTTC. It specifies CASSVVWTGATEQFF.

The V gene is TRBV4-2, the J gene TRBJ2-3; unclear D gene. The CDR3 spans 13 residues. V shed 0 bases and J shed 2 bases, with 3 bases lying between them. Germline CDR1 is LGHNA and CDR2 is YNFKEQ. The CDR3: CASSQDLTDTQYF. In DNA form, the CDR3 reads TGTGCCAGCAGCCAAGATCTCACAGATACGCAGTATTTT.

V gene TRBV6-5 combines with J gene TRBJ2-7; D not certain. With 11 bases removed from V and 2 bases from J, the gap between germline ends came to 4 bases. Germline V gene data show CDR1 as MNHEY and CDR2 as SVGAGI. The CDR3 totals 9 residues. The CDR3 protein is CAPPYEQYF. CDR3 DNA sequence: TGTGCCCCCCCCTACGAGCAGTACTTC.

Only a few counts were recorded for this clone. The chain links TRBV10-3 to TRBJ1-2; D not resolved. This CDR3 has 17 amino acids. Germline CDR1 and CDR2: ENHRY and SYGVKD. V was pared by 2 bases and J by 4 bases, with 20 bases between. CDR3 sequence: CAISETVVLFRGYGYTF. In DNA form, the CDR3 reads TGTGCCATCAGTGAGACAGTCGTGTTGTTTCGGGGCTATGGCTACACCTTC.

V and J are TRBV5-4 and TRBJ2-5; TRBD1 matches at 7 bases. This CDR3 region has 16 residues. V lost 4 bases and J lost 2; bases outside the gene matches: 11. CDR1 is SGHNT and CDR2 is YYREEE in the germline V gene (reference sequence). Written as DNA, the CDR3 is TGTGCCAGCAGCCCACCCACAGGGGCCCTTCAAGAGACCCAGTACTTC. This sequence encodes CASSPPTGALQETQYF.

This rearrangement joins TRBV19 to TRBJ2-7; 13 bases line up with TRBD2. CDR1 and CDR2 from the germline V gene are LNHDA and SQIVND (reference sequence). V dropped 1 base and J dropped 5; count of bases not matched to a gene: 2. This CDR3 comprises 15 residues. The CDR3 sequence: CASSIGLAGGNEQYF. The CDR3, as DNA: TGTGCCAGTAGTATAGGACTAGCGGGAGGAAACGAGCAGTACTTC.

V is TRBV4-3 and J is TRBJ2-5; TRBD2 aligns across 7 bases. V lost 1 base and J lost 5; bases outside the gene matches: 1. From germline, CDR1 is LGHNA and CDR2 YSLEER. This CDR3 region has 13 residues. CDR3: CASSQGEGETQYF. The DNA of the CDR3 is TGCGCCAGCAGCCAAGGGGAGGGGGAGACCCAGTACTTC.

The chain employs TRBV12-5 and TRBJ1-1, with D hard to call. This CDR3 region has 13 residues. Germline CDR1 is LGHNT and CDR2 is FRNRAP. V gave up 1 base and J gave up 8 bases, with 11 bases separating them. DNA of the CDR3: TGTGCTAGTGGTTTGGGGGTCGATCGGGAAGCTTTCTTT. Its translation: CASGLGVDREAFF.

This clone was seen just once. CDR3 amino acids: CASSPAPQETQYF. In DNA form, the CDR3 reads TGCGCCAGCAGCCCAGCGCCGCAGGAGACCCAGTACTTC. The rearrangement uses TRBV4-1 and TRBJ2-5, with unresolved D. Germline lookup yields CDR1 MGHRA and CDR2 YSYEKL. Deletions cut 4 bases from V and 5 bases from J, with 11 bases between. The CDR3 covers 13 residues.

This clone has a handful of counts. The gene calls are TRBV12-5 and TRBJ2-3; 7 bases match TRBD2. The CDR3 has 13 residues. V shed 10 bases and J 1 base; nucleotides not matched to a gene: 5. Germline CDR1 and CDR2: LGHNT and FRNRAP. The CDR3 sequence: CATRRGGTDTQYF. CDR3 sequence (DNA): TGTGCTACCCGCCGGGGGGGCACAGATACGCAGTATTTT.

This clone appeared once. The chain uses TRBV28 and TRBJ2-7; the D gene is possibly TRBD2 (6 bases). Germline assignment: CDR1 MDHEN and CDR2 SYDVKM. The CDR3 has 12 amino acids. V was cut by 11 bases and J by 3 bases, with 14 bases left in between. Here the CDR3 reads CAARGGLYEQYF. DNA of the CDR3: TGTGCCGCTAGGGGAGGCCTCTACGAGCAGTACTTC.

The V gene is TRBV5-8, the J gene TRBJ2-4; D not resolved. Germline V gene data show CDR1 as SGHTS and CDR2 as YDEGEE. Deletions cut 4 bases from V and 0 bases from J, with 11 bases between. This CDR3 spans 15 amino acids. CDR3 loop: CASSKEGLAKNIQYF. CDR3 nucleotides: TGTGCCAGCAGCAAGGAAGGGCTAGCCAAAAACATTCAGTACTTC. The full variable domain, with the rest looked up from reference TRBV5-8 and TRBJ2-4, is EAGVTQSPTHLIKTRGQQATLRCSPISGHTSVYWYQQALGLGLQFLLWYDEGEERNRGNFPPRFSGRQFPNYSSELNVNALELEDSALYLCASSKEGLAKNIQYFGAGTRLSVL.

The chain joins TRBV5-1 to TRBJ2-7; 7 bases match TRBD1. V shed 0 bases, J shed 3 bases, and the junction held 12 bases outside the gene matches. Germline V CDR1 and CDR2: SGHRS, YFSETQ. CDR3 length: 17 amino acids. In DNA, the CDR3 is TGCGCCAGCAGCTTGGAGGGGCTAGGGACAGCCTACTACGAGCAGTACTTC. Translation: CASSLEGLGTAYYEQYF.

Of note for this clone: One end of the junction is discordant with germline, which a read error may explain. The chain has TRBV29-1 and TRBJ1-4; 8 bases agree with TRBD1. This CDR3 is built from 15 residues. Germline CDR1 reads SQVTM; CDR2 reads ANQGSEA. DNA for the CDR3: TGCAGCGTCCGGACAGGGACGGTTCTGAATGGAAAACTGTTTTTT. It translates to CSVRTGTVLNGKLFF.

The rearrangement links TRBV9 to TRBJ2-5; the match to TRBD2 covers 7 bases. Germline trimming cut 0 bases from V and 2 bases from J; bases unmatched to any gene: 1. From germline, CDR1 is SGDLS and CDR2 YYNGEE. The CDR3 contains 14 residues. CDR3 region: CASSVGGGQETQYF. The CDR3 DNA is TGTGCCAGCAGCGTAGGCGGGGGACAAGAGACCCAGTACTTC.

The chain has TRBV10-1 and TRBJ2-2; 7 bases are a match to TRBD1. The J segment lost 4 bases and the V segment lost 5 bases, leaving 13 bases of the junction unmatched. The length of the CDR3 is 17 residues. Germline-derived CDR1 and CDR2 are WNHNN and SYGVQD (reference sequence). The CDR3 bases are TGCGCCAGCAGTTATACAGGGGCCCCTCGCCCCACCGGGGAGCTGTTTTTT. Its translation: CASSYTGAPRPTGELFF.

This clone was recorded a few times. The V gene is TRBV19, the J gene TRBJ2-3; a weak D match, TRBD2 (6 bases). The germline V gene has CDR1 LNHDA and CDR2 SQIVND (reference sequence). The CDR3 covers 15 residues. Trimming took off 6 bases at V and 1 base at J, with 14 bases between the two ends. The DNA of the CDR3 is TGTGCCAGTAGCCGGGACTTCTGGGGCACAGATACGCAGTATTTT. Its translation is CASSRDFWGTDTQYF.

CDR3 sequence reads: CASSPGGISYEQYF. The DNA of the CDR3 is TGTGCCAGCTCACCAGGAGGGATCTCCTACGAGCAGTACTTC. The chain combines TRBV18 with TRBJ2-7; D is possibly TRBD2 (6 bases). Trimming took off 2 bases at V and 0 bases at J, with 8 bases between the two ends. Germline values: CDR1 KGHSH, CDR2 LQKENI. The CDR3 consists of 14 residues. Supplemented by reference TRBV18 and TRBJ2-7, the full variable domain reads NAGVMQNPRHLVRRRGQEARLRCSPMKGHSHVYWYRQLPEEGLKFMVYLQKENIIDESGMPKERFSAEFPKEGPSILRIQQVVRGDSAAYFCASSPGGISYEQYFGPGTRLTVT.

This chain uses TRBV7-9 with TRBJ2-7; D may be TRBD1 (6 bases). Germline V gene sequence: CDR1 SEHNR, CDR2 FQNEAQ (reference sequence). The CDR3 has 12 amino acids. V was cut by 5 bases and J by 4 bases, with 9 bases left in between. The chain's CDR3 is CASSQGIYEQYF. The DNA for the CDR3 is TGTGCCAGCAGCCAGGGGATTTACGAGCAGTACTTC.

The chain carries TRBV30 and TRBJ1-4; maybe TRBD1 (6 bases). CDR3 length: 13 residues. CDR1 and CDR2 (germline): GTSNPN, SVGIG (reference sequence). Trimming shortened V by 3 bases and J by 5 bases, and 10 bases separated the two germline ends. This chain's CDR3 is CAWSSGDNEKLFF. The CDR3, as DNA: TGTGCCTGGAGCTCAGGGGACAATGAAAAACTGTTTTTT.